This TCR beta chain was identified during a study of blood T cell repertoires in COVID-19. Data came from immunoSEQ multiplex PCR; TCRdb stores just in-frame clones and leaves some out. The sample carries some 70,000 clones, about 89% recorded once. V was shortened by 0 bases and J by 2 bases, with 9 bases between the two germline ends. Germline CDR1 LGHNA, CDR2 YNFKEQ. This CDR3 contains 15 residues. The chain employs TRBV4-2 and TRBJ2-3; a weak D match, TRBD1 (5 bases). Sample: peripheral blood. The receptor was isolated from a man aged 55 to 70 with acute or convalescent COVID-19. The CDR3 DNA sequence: TGTGCCAGCAGCCAAGATGACAGAGACACAGATACGCAGTATTTT. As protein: CASSQDDRDTDTQYF.